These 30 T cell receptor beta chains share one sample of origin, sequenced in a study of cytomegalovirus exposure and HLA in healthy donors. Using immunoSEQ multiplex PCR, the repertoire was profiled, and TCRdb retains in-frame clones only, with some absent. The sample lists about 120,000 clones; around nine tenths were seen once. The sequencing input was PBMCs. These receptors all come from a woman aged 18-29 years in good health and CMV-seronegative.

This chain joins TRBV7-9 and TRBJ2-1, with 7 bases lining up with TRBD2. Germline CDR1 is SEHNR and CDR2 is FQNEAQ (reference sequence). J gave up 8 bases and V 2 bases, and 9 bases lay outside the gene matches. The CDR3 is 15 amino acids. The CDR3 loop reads CASSLLADSRDEQFF. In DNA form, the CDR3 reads TGTGCCAGCAGCTTACTAGCGGACTCAAGGGATGAGCAGTTCTTC.

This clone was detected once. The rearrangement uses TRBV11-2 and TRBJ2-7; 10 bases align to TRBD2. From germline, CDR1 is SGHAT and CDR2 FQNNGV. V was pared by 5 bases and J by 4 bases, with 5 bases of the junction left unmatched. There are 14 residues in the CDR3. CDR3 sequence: CASSKSSGSYEQYF. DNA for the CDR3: TGTGCCAGCAGCAAATCTAGCGGGAGTTACGAGCAGTACTTC.

This CDR3 reads CASSPSGQGSYEQYF. The DNA of the CDR3 is TGTGCCAGCAGTCCATCCGGACAGGGAAGCTACGAGCAGTACTTC. This sequence joins TRBV28 and TRBJ2-7; TRBD1 matches at 8 bases. The trim removed 5 bases at V and 3 bases at J, leaving 9 bases unmatched. Per germline, CDR1 MDHEN and CDR2 SYDVKM. This CDR3 is built from 15 residues.

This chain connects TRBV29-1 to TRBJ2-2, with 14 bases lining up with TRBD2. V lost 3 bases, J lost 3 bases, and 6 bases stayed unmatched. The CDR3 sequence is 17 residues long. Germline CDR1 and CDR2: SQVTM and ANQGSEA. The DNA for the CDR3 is TGCAGCGTTGAGAGGACTAGCGGGAGGAAGGACACCGGGGAGCTGTTTTTT. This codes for CSVERTSGRKDTGELFF.

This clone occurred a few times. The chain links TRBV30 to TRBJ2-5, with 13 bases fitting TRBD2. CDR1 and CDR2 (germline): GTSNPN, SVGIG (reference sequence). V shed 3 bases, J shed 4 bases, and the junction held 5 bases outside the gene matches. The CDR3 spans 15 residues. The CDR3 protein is CAWRLGLAGTETQYF. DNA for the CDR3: TGTGCCTGGAGGTTGGGACTAGCGGGAACAGAGACCCAGTACTTC.

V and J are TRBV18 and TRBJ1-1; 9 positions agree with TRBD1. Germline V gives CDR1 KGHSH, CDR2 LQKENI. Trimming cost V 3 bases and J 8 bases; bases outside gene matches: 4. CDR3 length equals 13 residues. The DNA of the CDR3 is TGTGCCAGCTCACCCACAGGGGGCGCCGAAGCTTTCTTT. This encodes CASSPTGGAEAFF.

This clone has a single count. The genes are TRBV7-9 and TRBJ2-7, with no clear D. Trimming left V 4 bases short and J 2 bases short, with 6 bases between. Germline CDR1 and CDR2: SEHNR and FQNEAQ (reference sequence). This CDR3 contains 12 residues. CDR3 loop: CASSSLTYEQYF. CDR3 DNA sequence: TGTGCCAGCAGCTCCTTAACCTACGAGCAGTACTTC. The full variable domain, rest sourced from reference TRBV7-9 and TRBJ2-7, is DTGVSQNPRHKITKRGQNVTFRCDPISEHNRLYWYRQTLGQGPEFLTYFQNEAQLEKSRLLSDRFSAERPKGSFSTLEIQRTEQGDSAMYLCASSSLTYEQYFGPGTRLTVT.

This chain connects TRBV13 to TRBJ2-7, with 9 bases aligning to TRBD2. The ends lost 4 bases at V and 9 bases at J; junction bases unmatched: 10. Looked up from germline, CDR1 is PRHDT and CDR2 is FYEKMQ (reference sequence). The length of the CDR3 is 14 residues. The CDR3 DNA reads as TGTGCCAGCAGCTCGGGACTAGCATCGGATTGGCAGTACTTC. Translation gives CASSSGLASDWQYF.

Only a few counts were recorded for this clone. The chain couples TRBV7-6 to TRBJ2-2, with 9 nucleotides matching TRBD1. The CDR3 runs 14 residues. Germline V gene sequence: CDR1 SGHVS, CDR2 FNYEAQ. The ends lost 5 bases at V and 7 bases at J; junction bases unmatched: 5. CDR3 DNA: TGTGCCAGCAGCATTGGGACAGGGCTCGGGGAGCTGTTTTTT. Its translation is CASSIGTGLGELFF.

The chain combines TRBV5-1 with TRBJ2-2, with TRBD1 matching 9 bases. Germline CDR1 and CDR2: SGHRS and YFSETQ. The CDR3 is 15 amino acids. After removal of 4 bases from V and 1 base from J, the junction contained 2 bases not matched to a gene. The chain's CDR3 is CASSQGQGNTGELFF. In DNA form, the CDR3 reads TGCGCCAGCAGCCAGGGACAGGGGAACACCGGGGAGCTGTTTTTT. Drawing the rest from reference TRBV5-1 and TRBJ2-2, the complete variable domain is KAGVTQTPRYLIKTRGQQVTLSCSPISGHRSVSWYQQTPGQGLQFLFEYFSETQRNKGNFPGRFSGRQFSNSRSEMNVSTLELGDSALYLCASSQGQGNTGELFFGEGSRLTVL.

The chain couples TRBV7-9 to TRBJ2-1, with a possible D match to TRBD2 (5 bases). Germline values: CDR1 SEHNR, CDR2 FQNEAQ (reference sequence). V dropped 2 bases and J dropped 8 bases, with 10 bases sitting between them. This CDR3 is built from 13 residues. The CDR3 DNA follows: TGTGCCAGCAGCTTAAAGAGGGTTGATGAGCAGTTCTTC. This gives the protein CASSLKRVDEQFF.

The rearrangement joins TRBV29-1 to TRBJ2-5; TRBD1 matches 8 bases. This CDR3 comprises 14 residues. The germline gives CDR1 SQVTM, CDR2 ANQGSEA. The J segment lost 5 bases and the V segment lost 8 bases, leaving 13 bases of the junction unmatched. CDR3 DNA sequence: TGCAGCTCTCGTCCAGGGGGCGCGGGGGAGACCCAGTACTTC. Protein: CSSRPGGAGETQYF.

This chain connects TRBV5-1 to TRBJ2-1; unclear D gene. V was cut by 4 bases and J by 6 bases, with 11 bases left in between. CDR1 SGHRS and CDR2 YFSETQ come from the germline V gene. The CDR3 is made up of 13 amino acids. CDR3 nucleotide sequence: TGCGCCAGCAGCACCTACGGTGGCAATGAGCAGTTCTTC. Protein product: CASSTYGGNEQFF.

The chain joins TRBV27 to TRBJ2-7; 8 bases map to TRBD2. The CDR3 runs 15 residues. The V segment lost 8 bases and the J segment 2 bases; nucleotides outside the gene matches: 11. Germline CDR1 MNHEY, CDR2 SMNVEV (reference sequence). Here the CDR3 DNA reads TGTGCCAGCCCTGGTCCGGGACTAGATCCCTACGAGCAGTACTTC. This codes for CASPGPGLDPYEQYF.

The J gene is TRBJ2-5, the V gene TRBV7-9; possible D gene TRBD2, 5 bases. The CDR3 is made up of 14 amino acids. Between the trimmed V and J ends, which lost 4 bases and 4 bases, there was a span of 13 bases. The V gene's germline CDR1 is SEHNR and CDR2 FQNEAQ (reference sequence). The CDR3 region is CASSYRAGTETQYF. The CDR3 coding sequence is TGTGCCAGCAGCTATAGGGCGGGTACAGAGACCCAGTACTTC. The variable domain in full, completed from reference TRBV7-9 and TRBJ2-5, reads DTGVSQNPRHKITKRGQNVTFRCDPISEHNRLYWYRQTLGQGPEFLTYFQNEAQLEKSRLLSDRFSAERPKGSFSTLEIQRTEQGDSAMYLCASSYRAGTETQYFGPGTRLLVL.

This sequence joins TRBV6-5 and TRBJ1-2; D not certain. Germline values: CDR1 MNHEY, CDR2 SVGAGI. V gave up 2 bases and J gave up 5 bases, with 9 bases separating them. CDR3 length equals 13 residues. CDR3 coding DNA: TGTGCCAGCAGTTACGTACCTCGGTATGGCTACACCTTC. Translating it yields CASSYVPRYGYTF.

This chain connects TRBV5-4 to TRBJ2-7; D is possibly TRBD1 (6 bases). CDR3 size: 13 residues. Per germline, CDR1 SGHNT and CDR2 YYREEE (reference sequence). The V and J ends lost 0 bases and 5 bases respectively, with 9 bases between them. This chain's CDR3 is CASSLDRADEQYF. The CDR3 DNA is TGTGCCAGCAGCTTGGACAGGGCCGACGAGCAGTACTTC.

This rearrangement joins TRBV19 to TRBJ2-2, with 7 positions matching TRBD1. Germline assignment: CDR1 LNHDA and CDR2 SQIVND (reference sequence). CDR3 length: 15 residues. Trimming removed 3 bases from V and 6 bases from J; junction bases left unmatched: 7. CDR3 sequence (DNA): TGTGCCAGTAGTATTAGACAGGGTGGTGCCGGGGAGCTGTTTTTT. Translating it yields CASSIRQGGAGELFF.

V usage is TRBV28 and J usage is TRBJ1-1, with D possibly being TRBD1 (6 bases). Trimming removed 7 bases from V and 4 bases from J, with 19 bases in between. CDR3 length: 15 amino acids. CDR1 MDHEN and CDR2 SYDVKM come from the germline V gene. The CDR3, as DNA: TGTGCCAGCACCCTGAGGCGCGGGGGCCGCACTGAAGCTTTCTTT. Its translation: CASTLRRGGRTEAFF.

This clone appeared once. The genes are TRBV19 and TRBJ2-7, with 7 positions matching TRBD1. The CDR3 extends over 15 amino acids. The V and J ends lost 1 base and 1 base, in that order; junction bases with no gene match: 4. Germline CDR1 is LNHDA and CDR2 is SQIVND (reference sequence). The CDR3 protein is CASSIAGTASYEQYF. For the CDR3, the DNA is TGTGCCAGTAGTATAGCTGGGACAGCATCCTACGAGCAGTACTTC.

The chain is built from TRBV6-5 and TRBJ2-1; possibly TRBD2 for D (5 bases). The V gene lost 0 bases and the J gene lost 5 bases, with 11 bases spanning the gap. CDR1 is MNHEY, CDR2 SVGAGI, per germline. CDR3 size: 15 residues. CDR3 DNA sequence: TGTGCCAGCAGTTACTCGCGGACTGGCCACAATGAGCAGTTCTTC. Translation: CASSYSRTGHNEQFF.

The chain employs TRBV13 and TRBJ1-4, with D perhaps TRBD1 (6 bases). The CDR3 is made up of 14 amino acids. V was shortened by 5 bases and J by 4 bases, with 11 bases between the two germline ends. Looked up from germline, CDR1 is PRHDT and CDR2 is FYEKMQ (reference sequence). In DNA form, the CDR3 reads TGTGCCAGCAGCGCAGGGGTGAATAATGAAAAACTGTTTTTT. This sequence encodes CASSAGVNNEKLFF. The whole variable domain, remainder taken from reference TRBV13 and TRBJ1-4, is AAGVIQSPRHLIKEKRETATLKCYPIPRHDTVYWYQQGPGQDPQFLISFYEKMQSDKGSIPDRFSAQQFSDYHSELNMSSLELGDSALYFCASSAGVNNEKLFFGSGTQLSVL.

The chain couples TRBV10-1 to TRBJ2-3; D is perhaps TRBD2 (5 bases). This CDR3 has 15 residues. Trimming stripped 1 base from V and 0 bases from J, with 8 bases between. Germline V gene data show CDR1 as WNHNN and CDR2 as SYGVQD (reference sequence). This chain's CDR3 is CASSEFGGSTDTQYF. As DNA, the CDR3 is TGCGCCAGCAGTGAGTTCGGCGGGAGCACAGATACGCAGTATTTT.

CDR3 DNA: TGTGCCACGGCAAAGACGGGTATGAACACTGAAGCTTTCTTT. Translating it yields CATAKTGMNTEAFF. The V call is TRBV15, the J call TRBJ1-1; D remains ambiguous. With 9 bases removed from V and 0 bases from J, the gap between germline ends came to 14 bases. CDR3 length: 14 amino acids. Germline CDR1 is LNHNV and CDR2 is YYDKDF (reference sequence).

CDR3 residues: CASSSADRGRGEQFF. In DNA, the CDR3 is TGTGCCAGCAGTTCCGCGGACAGGGGGCGAGGTGAGCAGTTCTTC. V usage is TRBV6-6 and J usage is TRBJ2-1, with TRBD1 identical over 11 bases. The CDR3 extends over 15 amino acids. The germline gives CDR1 MNHNY, CDR2 SVGAGI (reference sequence). J was trimmed by 9 bases and V by 4 bases; bases with no gene match: 8.

The CDR3 DNA is TGTGCCAGCAGCTTAGACCTCAGCGGCTACGAGCAGTACTTC. Protein sequence: CASSLDLSGYEQYF. The chain links TRBV11-2 to TRBJ2-7, with D possibly TRBD2 on 5 matching bases. The CDR3 loop spans 14 amino acids. The V end lost 0 bases, the J end lost 3 bases, and 9 bases lay between the germline ends. Germline CDR1 is SGHAT and CDR2 is FQNNGV.

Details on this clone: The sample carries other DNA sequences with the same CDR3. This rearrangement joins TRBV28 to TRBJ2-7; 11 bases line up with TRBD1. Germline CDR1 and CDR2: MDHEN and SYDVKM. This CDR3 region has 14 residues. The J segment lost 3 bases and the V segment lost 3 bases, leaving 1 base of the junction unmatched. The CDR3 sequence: CASSFGTGGYEQYF. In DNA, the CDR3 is TGTGCCAGCAGTTTCGGGACAGGGGGCTACGAGCAGTACTTC.

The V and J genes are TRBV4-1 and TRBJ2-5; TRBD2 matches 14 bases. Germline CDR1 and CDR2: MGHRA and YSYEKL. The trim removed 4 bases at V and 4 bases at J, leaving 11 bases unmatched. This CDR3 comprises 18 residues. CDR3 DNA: TGCGCCAGCAGCCCGGGACTAGCGGGAGTAGGAGTGAGAGAGACCCAGTACTTC. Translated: CASSPGLAGVGVRETQYF.

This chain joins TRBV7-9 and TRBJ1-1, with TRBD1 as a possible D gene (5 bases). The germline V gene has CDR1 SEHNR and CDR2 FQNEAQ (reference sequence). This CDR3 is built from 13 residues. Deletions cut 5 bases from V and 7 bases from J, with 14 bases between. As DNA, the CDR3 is TGTGCCAGCAGCGTTACCGGGACTTTTGAAGCTTTCTTT. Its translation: CASSVTGTFEAFF.

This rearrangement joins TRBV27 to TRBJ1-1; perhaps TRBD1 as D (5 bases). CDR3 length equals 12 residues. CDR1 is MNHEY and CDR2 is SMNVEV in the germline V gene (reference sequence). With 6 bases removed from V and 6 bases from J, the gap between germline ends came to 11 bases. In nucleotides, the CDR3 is TGTGCCAGCAGGGGACTGGAAGCTGAAGCTTTCTTT. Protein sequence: CASRGLEAEAFF.